The 8 T cell receptor beta chains below all came from one sample that was sequenced in a study of blood T cell repertoires in COVID-19. Data came from immunoSEQ multiplex PCR; TCRdb stores just in-frame clones and leaves some out. Of 280,000 or so clones listed, approximately 89% are singletons. The specimen was peripheral blood. The receptors stem from a woman aged 60-70 years with acute or convalescent COVID-19.

This sequence joins TRBV7-7 and TRBJ2-5; no clear D gene. V gave up 5 bases and J gave up 5 bases, with 12 bases separating them. This CDR3 contains 13 residues. Germline V gene sequence: CDR1 SSHAT, CDR2 FNYEAQ (reference sequence). CDR3 sequence reads: CASSRGVGETQYF. DNA of the CDR3: TGTGCCAGCAGCAGAGGCGTCGGGGAGACCCAGTACTTC.

V usage is TRBV5-4 and J usage is TRBJ1-2, with 8 bases fitting TRBD1. Germline CDR1 is SGHNT and CDR2 is YYREEE (reference sequence). The ends lost 4 bases at V and 3 bases at J; junction bases unmatched: 8. This CDR3 is 15 amino acids long. The DNA of the CDR3 is TGTGCCAGCAGCCCTTGGACAGGGAGGGACTATGGCTACACCTTC. Its translation: CASSPWTGRDYGYTF.

The rearrangement links TRBV7-8 to TRBJ2-3; TRBD2 matches 12 bases. With V trimmed by 5 bases and J by 5 bases, 8 bases remained unmatched. CDR3 length: 16 amino acids. Germline CDR1 and CDR2: SGHVS and FQNEAQ. The CDR3 DNA sequence: TGTGCCAGCAGCCACGATCTAGCGGGAGGGTTAGATACGCAGTATTTT. Residues: CASSHDLAGGLDTQYF.

In regard to this clone: In the same sample, other DNA sequences code for this CDR3. The rearrangement uses TRBV9 and TRBJ2-7; 12 nucleotides align to TRBD2. This CDR3 is 15 amino acids long. Germline lookup yields CDR1 SGDLS and CDR2 YYNGEE. V gave up 2 bases and J gave up 1 base; unmatched junction bases: 1. CDR3 in DNA: TGTGCCAGCAGCGTTGGGACTAGCGGGTCCTACGAGCAGTACTTC. Residues: CASSVGTSGSYEQYF.

The chain combines TRBV7-8 with TRBJ1-3, with 7 bases lining up with TRBD1. Trimming removed 0 bases from V and 0 bases from J; junction bases left unmatched: 11. The germline CDR1 and CDR2 sequences are SGHVS and FQNEAQ. This CDR3 is built from 19 residues. This CDR3 reads CASSLAQGQRATSGNTIYF. CDR3 in DNA: TGTGCCAGCAGCTTAGCGCAGGGACAGAGGGCTACCTCTGGAAACACCATATATTTT.

The CDR3 protein is CASSPGQESTDTQYF. The DNA for the CDR3 is TGCGCCAGCAGCCCCGGACAGGAGAGCACAGATACGCAGTATTTT. The chain combines TRBV5-1 with TRBJ2-3; 7 bases agree with TRBD1. This CDR3 comprises 15 residues. V lost 4 bases and J lost 0; bases outside the gene matches: 5. CDR1 is SGHRS, CDR2 YFSETQ, per germline.

A single count supports this clone. The V gene is TRBV9, the J gene TRBJ2-7, with D tentatively TRBD2 (6 bases). The V end lost 0 bases, the J end lost 2 bases, and 15 bases lay between the germline ends. CDR1 and CDR2 (germline): SGDLS, YYNGEE. The CDR3 has 16 amino acids. The CDR3 is CASSVEGSGSAYEQYF. The CDR3 region has the DNA TGTGCCAGCAGCGTAGAGGGTAGCGGAAGTGCCTACGAGCAGTACTTC.

This chain connects TRBV18 to TRBJ2-1, with D unclear. Between the trimmed V and J ends, which lost 4 bases and 0 bases, there was a span of 13 bases. The germline gives CDR1 KGHSH, CDR2 LQKENI. This CDR3 region has 16 residues. The CDR3 reads CASSLEQYSSYNEQFF. CDR3 nucleotides: TGTGCCAGCTCACTCGAACAATACAGCTCCTACAATGAGCAGTTCTTC.